Here is one TCR beta chain with its context. V lost 6 bases, J lost 3 bases, and 9 bases lay in between. CDR1 and CDR2 (germline): DFQATT, SNEGSKA (reference sequence). The CDR3 length is 11 residues. Sequencing was performed with immunoSEQ multiplex PCR; in TCRdb, only in-frame clones are kept and a portion is missing. The data show 55,000 to 65,000 clones, 93% seen once. This entry is derived from a study of T cell changes during pregnancy in multiple sclerosis. The specimen was peripheral blood, collected after pregnancy. The TCR originated in a female donor with multiple sclerosis, enrolled in a pregnancy study. The chain joins TRBV20-1 to TRBJ2-7, with a possible D match to TRBD2 (7 bases). CDR3 loop: CSAGGGYEQYF. The CDR3 DNA is TGCAGTGCAGGGGGGGGCTACGAGCAGTACTTC.